These 20 T cell receptor beta chains share one sample of origin, sequenced in a study of blood T cell repertoires in COVID-19. Clones were sequenced by immunoSEQ multiplex PCR, and TCRdb holds only the in-frame ones, with some missing. The sample has about 400,000 clones; approximately 85% are singletons. Source material: PBMCs or T cells enriched from blood (not recorded which). The source of these receptors is a woman between 40 and 55 years old with acute COVID-19.

Points on this clone: The identical CDR3 is also encoded by other nucleotide sequences in the sample. V and J are TRBV5-1 and TRBJ1-1; 7 bases agree with TRBD1. The J segment lost 4 bases and the V segment lost 2 bases, leaving 2 bases of the junction unmatched. CDR3 size: 13 residues. CDR1 is SGHRS, CDR2 YFSETQ, per germline. In DNA, the CDR3 is TGCGCCAGCAGCTTTACAGGGGTCACTGAAGCTTTCTTT. As protein: CASSFTGVTEAFF.

This sequence joins TRBV6-4 and TRBJ2-5, with D possibly being TRBD1 (6 bases). Deletions cut 4 bases from V and 6 bases from J, with 12 bases between. Germline values: CDR1 MRHNA, CDR2 SNTAGT. CDR3 length: 13 residues. The DNA of the CDR3 is TGTGCCAGCAGTGTAAGGGGGTTGAAGACCCAGTACTTC. Translating it yields CASSVRGLKTQYF.

The genes are TRBV9 and TRBJ2-7; 7 bases align to TRBD1. CDR1 and CDR2 from the germline V gene are SGDLS and YYNGEE. The CDR3 is made up of 14 amino acids. The V segment lost 3 bases and the J segment 6 bases; nucleotides outside the gene matches: 9. As DNA, the CDR3 is TGTGCCAGCAGCGCTCTGACAGGGATTAGCGAGCAGTACTTC. This sequence encodes CASSALTGISEQYF. The full variable domain, in which reference TRBV9 and TRBJ2-7 provide the parts outside the CDR3, is DSGVTQTPKHLITATGQRVTLRCSPRSGDLSVYWYQQSLDQGLQFLIQYYNGEERAKGNILERFSAQQFPDLHSELNLSSLELGDSALYFCASSALTGISEQYFGPGTRLTVT.

The chain joins TRBV27 to TRBJ2-5, with 11 bases fitting TRBD2. The CDR3 sequence is 16 residues long. Germline assignment: CDR1 MNHEY and CDR2 SMNVEV (reference sequence). V gave up 4 bases and J gave up 3 bases; unmatched junction bases: 7. CDR3 protein: CASSWGPTSGEETQYF. CDR3 nucleotide sequence: TGTGCCAGCAGTTGGGGTCCGACTAGCGGGGAAGAGACCCAGTACTTC.

This rearrangement joins TRBV21-1 to TRBJ2-1; the D call TRBD1 from the table was never checked on the DNA. TRBV21-1 represents a pseudogene. The CDR3 contains 17 residues. DNA of the CDR3: TGTGCCAGCAGCAAAGAAGGCGACAGGGGGTGGGGGAATGAGCAGTTCTTC. It yields the protein CASSKEGDRGWGNEQFF.

The chain uses TRBV15 and TRBJ1-4; no definite D call. From germline, CDR1 is LNHNV and CDR2 YYDKDF (reference sequence). Trimming shortened V by 1 base and J by 3 bases, and 6 bases separated the two germline ends. The CDR3 totals 14 residues. Here the CDR3 DNA reads TGTGCCACCAGCAGAGGGTTAGCTAATGAAAAACTGTTTTTT. The encoded protein is CATSRGLANEKLFF.

V and J are TRBV24-1 and TRBJ2-5; D is perhaps TRBD2 (7 bases). In germline, CDR1 is KGHDR, CDR2 SFDVKD. CDR3 length: 16 residues. V was pared by 3 bases and J by 4 bases, with 17 bases between. CDR3: CATSDTYGGLTETQYF. DNA for the CDR3: TGTGCCACCAGTGATACCTACGGGGGGCTAACAGAGACCCAGTACTTC.

This chain uses TRBV4-1 with TRBJ1-1; 7 nucleotides match TRBD1. The germline CDR1 and CDR2 sequences are MGHRA and YSYEKL. The CDR3 loop spans 15 amino acids. The J segment lost 1 base and the V segment lost 1 base, leaving 3 bases of the junction unmatched. The DNA of the CDR3 is TGCGCCAGCAGCCAAGGGTCAGGGGGGAACACTGAAGCTTTCTTT. Translation: CASSQGSGGNTEAFF.

The chain uses TRBV14 and TRBJ1-1; the D gene is possibly TRBD1 (5 bases). This CDR3 spans 15 amino acids. Germline lookup yields CDR1 SGHDN and CDR2 FVKESK. The V end lost 1 base, the J end lost 8 bases, and 17 bases lay between the germline ends. CDR3 protein: CASSQGGAEGLEAFF. In DNA form, the CDR3 reads TGTGCCAGCAGCCAAGGTGGGGCGGAGGGGCTCGAAGCTTTCTTT.

This chain joins TRBV2 and TRBJ2-7; D not certain. V was shortened by 4 bases and J by 3 bases, with 10 bases between the two germline ends. There are 13 residues in the CDR3. Germline V gives CDR1 SNHLY, CDR2 FYNNEI. The CDR3 DNA reads as TGTGCCAGCAGTGCCGGCAGAGGCTACGAGCAGTACTTC. Translating gives CASSAGRGYEQYF.

This chain uses TRBV30 with TRBJ1-5, with 8 bases fitting TRBD1. The trim removed 3 bases at V and 0 bases at J, leaving 7 bases unmatched. This CDR3 region has 16 residues. Germline CDR1 reads GTSNPN; CDR2 reads SVGIG (reference sequence). The CDR3 loop reads CAWSFQGAYSNQPQHF. For the CDR3, the DNA is TGTGCCTGGAGCTTCCAGGGGGCTTATAGCAATCAGCCCCAGCATTTT.

J is TRBJ2-1 and V is TRBV2, with D hard to call. The ends were cut back, 8 bases at V and 9 bases at J, with 8 bases in the middle. Looked up from germline, CDR1 is SNHLY and CDR2 is FYNNEI. CDR3 length equals 10 residues. As DNA, the CDR3 is TGTGCCAGCCGCCCAGGTGAGCAGTTCTTC. It is translated as CASRPGEQFF.

The CDR3 region has the DNA TGTGCCAGTAGTCCCCAAAGCGATCAGCCCCAGCATTTT. Amino acid sequence: CASSPQSDQPQHF. This chain connects TRBV19 to TRBJ1-5; D unresolved. This CDR3 is 13 amino acids long. Germline CDR1 is LNHDA and CDR2 is SQIVND (reference sequence). Trimming stripped 5 bases from V and 5 bases from J, with 10 bases between.

The V gene is TRBV5-1, the J gene TRBJ1-3, with a weak D call TRBD1 (6 bases). V was clipped by 0 bases and J by 4 bases, with 14 bases between them. Germline V gene sequence: CDR1 SGHRS, CDR2 YFSETQ. This CDR3 has 16 amino acids. CDR3 coding DNA: TGCGCCAGCAGCTTGGAGATCCGGGGGGCCGGAAACACCATATATTTT. It translates to CASSLEIRGAGNTIYF. The whole variable domain, remainder taken from reference TRBV5-1 and TRBJ1-3, is KAGVTQTPRYLIKTRGQQVTLSCSPISGHRSVSWYQQTPGQGLQFLFEYFSETQRNKGNFPGRFSGRQFSNSRSEMNVSTLELGDSALYLCASSLEIRGAGNTIYFGEGSWLTVV.

The J gene is TRBJ2-7, the V gene TRBV7-9, with D possibly being TRBD1 (6 bases). This CDR3 has 17 amino acids. The germline V gene encodes CDR1 SEHNR and CDR2 FQNEAQ (reference sequence). V lost 5 bases, J lost 3 bases, and 23 bases lay in between. This CDR3 reads CASSPGQGRTLYYEQYF. The DNA for the CDR3 is TGTGCCAGCAGCCCTGGCCAGGGGCGGACGTTATACTACGAGCAGTACTTC.

V gene TRBV6-1 combines with J gene TRBJ2-1, with D possibly matching TRBD2 (6 bases). The V gene lost 3 bases and the J gene lost 8 bases, with 17 bases spanning the gap. This CDR3 has 15 residues. The germline V gene has CDR1 MNHNS and CDR2 SASEGT. CDR3 DNA: TGTGCCAGCAGTGAGGTCCTTTCGGGGGTCTATGAGCAGTTCTTC. Translating it yields CASSEVLSGVYEQFF.

The chain recombines TRBV7-2 with TRBJ1-1; 8 nucleotides align to TRBD1. CDR3 length: 14 residues. Germline V gives CDR1 SGHTA, CDR2 FQGNSA. The ends lost 2 bases at V and 4 bases at J; junction bases unmatched: 3. The CDR3 reads CASSLSGTGTEAFF. Written as DNA, the CDR3 is TGTGCCAGCAGCTTAAGCGGGACAGGCACTGAAGCTTTCTTT. Full variable domain (remainder filled in from reference TRBV7-2 and TRBJ1-1): GAGVSQSPSNKVTEKGKDVELRCDPISGHTALYWYRQSLGQGLEFLIYFQGNSAPDKSGLPSDRFSAERTGGSVSTLTIQRTQQEDSAVYLCASSLSGTGTEAFFGQGTRLTVV.

This chain connects TRBV19 to TRBJ2-5; 15 nucleotides match TRBD2. Trimming took 5 bases from V and 5 from J; bases not matched to a gene: 9. Germline CDR1 reads LNHDA; CDR2 reads SQIVND (reference sequence). This CDR3 region has 17 residues. CDR3 sequence reads: CASSSPGLAGGGETQYF. As DNA, the CDR3 is TGTGCCAGTAGTTCTCCGGGACTAGCGGGGGGAGGCGAGACCCAGTACTTC.

J is TRBJ1-2 and V is TRBV10-3; D call uncertain. CDR3 length equals 15 residues. Germline CDR1 reads ENHRY; CDR2 reads SYGVKD. Trimming pared 4 bases from V and 0 bases from J, leaving 12 bases between. The chain's CDR3 is CAISGRSEANYGYTF. The CDR3 nucleotides are TGTGCCATCAGTGGGAGGTCGGAAGCTAACTATGGCTACACCTTC.

The chain carries TRBV9 and TRBJ2-7; 8 nucleotides line up with TRBD1. J gave up 6 bases and V 0 bases, and 17 bases lay outside the gene matches. The length of the CDR3 is 18 residues. Germline V lookup: CDR1 SGDLS, CDR2 YYNGEE. The CDR3 loop is CASSVESGATGAYIEQYF. The CDR3 bases are TGTGCCAGCAGCGTAGAATCTGGGGCGACAGGGGCCTACATCGAGCAGTACTTC.